This T cell receptor beta chain was retrieved from a study of T cells in narcolepsy. Study-level information: Enrolled donors included narcolepsy type 1 or type 2 patients and healthy controls. Study-wide results and caveats: Blood of same and different patients, but not healthy controls, reportedly held recurring autoreactive clonotypes. Some memory CD4+ repertoires had no autoreactive clone sequences.

Comment on this clone: No antigen is known for it.

V lost 2 bases and J lost 6; bases outside the gene matches: 4. CDR3 length: 13 amino acids. Germline CDR1 and CDR2: GTSNPN and SVGIG (reference sequence). Here immunoSEQ multiplex PCR was the method, and the copy in TCRdb shows in-frame clones only, minus some. The table has fewer than 40,000 clones, 70% to 80% seen once. The sequence was collected from a human donor with narcolepsy. The chain couples TRBV30 to TRBJ2-1; 7 bases fit TRBD1. Material for sequencing was CD45RA- memory CD4+ T cells from PBMCs. CDR3 bases: TGTGCCTGGAGTCCAGGGGGTAGCAATGAGCAGTTCTTC. Its protein is CAWSPGGSNEQFF.